These 20 T cell receptor beta chains share one sample of origin, sequenced in a study of beta chain features in type 1 diabetes. Whole-study findings and limits: TCRB CDR3s from Type 1 diabetes patients were moderately but significantly shorter in all four CD4+ subsets.

The isolated RNA, all of it, was reverse transcribed, so expressed TCRB transcripts were what got sequenced. Clones were read by immunoSEQ multiplex PCR, and TCRdb kept only the in-frame ones, dropping some. The table lists 600,000 to 700,000 clones, around 12% of them singletons, with roughly 0.11% in the top ten. For these receptors, no antigen is known. Input material: naive CD4+ T cells from blood. The source of these receptors is a man aged 25-45 years with type 1 diabetes.

V is TRBV28 and J is TRBJ2-7; either TRBD1 or TRBD2 may fit D (5 bases each). CDR3 size: 15 residues. Trimming took off 7 bases at V and 2 bases at J, with 18 bases between the two ends. Looked up from germline, CDR1 is MDHEN and CDR2 is SYDVKM. CDR3 loop: CASTPGQAVAYEQYF. The CDR3, as DNA: TGTGCCAGCACCCCGGGGCAGGCGGTGGCCTACGAGCAGTACTTC.

The table lists this clone with a few counts. V usage is TRBV13 and J usage is TRBJ2-5, with D possibly being TRBD1 or TRBD2 (5 bases each). V lost 5 bases to trimming and J lost 8 bases, with 18 bases between them. The CDR3 totals 14 residues. CDR1 is PRHDT and CDR2 is FYEKMQ in the germline V gene (reference sequence). The CDR3 DNA sequence: TGTGCCAGCAGCCGACCGGGACCAAAAGGAACCCAGTACTTC. Amino acids: CASSRPGPKGTQYF.

The rearrangement links TRBV19 to TRBJ1-2; no clear D gene. Trimming left V 5 bases short and J 2 bases short, with 15 bases between. This CDR3 is built from 15 residues. From germline, CDR1 is LNHDA and CDR2 SQIVND (reference sequence). This CDR3 is CASSVDGRGNYGYTF. For the CDR3, the DNA is TGTGCCAGTAGTGTGGACGGTCGTGGAAACTATGGCTACACCTTC.

The V and J genes are TRBV5-4 and TRBJ2-3, with D tentatively TRBD1 (5 bases). Germline V gives CDR1 SGHNT, CDR2 YYREEE (reference sequence). The germline V and J ends were trimmed by 3 bases and 2 bases, with 10 bases remaining between them. The CDR3 consists of 14 residues. CDR3 coding DNA: TGTGCCAGCAGCTCGAAGACAGCCACAGATACGCAGTATTTT. This translates into CASSSKTATDTQYF.

This chain connects TRBV27 to TRBJ1-2, with a weak D call TRBD1 (6 bases). V was trimmed by 5 bases and J by 4 bases, leaving 11 bases between them. The CDR3 loop spans 13 amino acids. CDR1 is MNHEY, CDR2 SMNVEV, per germline (reference sequence). Written as DNA, the CDR3 is TGTGCCAGCAGTCCCGACAGGACCTATGGCTACACCTTC. Translation gives CASSPDRTYGYTF.

The V gene is TRBV5-1, the J gene TRBJ2-7, with a tentative D call TRBD2 (6 bases). In germline, CDR1 is SGHRS, CDR2 YFSETQ. Between the trimmed V and J ends, which lost 0 bases and 3 bases, there was a span of 7 bases. The CDR3 is 13 residues long. CDR3 protein: CASSLEAGYEQYF. The CDR3 bases are TGCGCCAGCAGCTTGGAAGCGGGCTACGAGCAGTACTTC.

J is TRBJ2-6 and V is TRBV5-1; D is ambiguous. V was pared by 0 bases and J by 0 bases, with 7 bases between. The length of the CDR3 is 16 residues. The germline gives CDR1 SGHRS, CDR2 YFSETQ. CDR3 sequence: CASSLVVVSGANVLTF. CDR3 bases: TGCGCCAGCAGCTTGGTTGTGGTCTCTGGGGCCAACGTCCTGACTTTC.

This clone has a handful of counts. V gene TRBV25-1 combines with J gene TRBJ2-3; TRBD1 matches at 10 bases. Trimming at V came to 2 bases and at J to 3 bases, leaving 5 bases not matched to a gene. From germline, CDR1 is MGHDK and CDR2 SYGVNS. This CDR3 has 16 residues. DNA for the CDR3: TGTGCCAGCAGTGAACAGACAGGGGGCGGAACAGATACGCAGTATTTT. It translates to CASSEQTGGGTDTQYF.

This clone turned up a few times. V and J are TRBV7-2 and TRBJ2-7; D is perhaps TRBD2 (5 bases). In germline, CDR1 is SGHTA, CDR2 FQGNSA. The CDR3 covers 15 residues. Trimming took 4 bases from V and 3 from J, leaving 16 bases between them. The CDR3 reads CASSSDSSIYYEQYF. The DNA of the CDR3 is TGTGCCAGCAGCTCGGACTCCTCCATCTACTACGAGCAGTACTTC.

This clone turned up a few times. This chain joins TRBV6-6 and TRBJ1-1; TRBD1 agrees at 9 bases. After removal of 0 bases from V and 11 bases from J, the junction contained 4 bases not matched to a gene. The CDR3 runs to 13 residues. Germline V gene data show CDR1 as MNHNY and CDR2 as SVGAGI (reference sequence). The CDR3 DNA reads TGTGCCAGCAGTTACTCGAGGACAGGGGAGGCTTTCTTT. Protein sequence: CASSYSRTGEAFF.

Only a few counts were recorded for this clone. V usage is TRBV6-5 and J usage is TRBJ2-1, with 9 bases identical to TRBD2. V dropped 9 bases and J dropped 4; count of bases not matched to a gene: 4. This CDR3 contains 13 residues. CDR1 is MNHEY and CDR2 is SVGAGI in the germline V gene. Written as DNA, the CDR3 is TGTGCCAGTGGGACTAGCCCTTACAATGAGCAGTTCTTC. Protein: CASGTSPYNEQFF.

Comments on this clone: At one end, the junction sequence differs from germline, possibly due to a read error. The V and J genes are TRBV11-3 and TRBJ1-1; D is unclear. Germline V CDR1 and CDR2: SGHNT, YENEEA. The CDR3 loop spans 12 amino acids. As DNA, the CDR3 is TGTGCCAGTAGCTGGGGGAACACTGAAGCTTTCTTT. Protein sequence: CASSWGNTEAFF.

V and J are TRBV5-4 and TRBJ2-7; D gene unclear. Germline V gene lookup returns CDR1 SGHNT and CDR2 YYREEE (reference sequence). There are 15 residues in the CDR3. The V and J ends lost 4 bases and 0 bases respectively, with 14 bases between them. The CDR3 DNA sequence: TGTGCCAGCAGCCCCAGTGGGTCGAGCTCCTACGAGCAGTACTTC. Translated, it gives CASSPSGSSSYEQYF.

The V gene is TRBV6-5, the J gene TRBJ2-7; 13 positions agree with TRBD2. The V gene's germline CDR1 is MNHEY and CDR2 SVGAGI. The CDR3 extends over 16 amino acids. J gave up 2 bases and V 2 bases, and 3 bases lay outside the gene matches. CDR3 in amino acids: CASSYAGTSGTYEQYF. CDR3 in DNA: TGTGCCAGCAGTTACGCCGGGACTAGCGGGACCTACGAGCAGTACTTC.

A few counts support this clone. The chain uses TRBV7-2 and TRBJ1-5; weak D call: TRBD1 (5 bases). Germline CDR1 SGHTA, CDR2 FQGNSA. The CDR3 has 16 residues. Between the trimmed V and J ends, which lost 0 bases and 5 bases, there was a span of 14 bases. Here the CDR3 reads CASSLAPGLGDQPQHF. In DNA form, the CDR3 reads TGTGCCAGCAGCTTAGCCCCGGGCCTGGGGGATCAGCCCCAGCATTTT.

The chain is built from TRBV7-2 and TRBJ2-2; D gene uncertain. Germline V gene data show CDR1 as SGHTA and CDR2 as FQGNSA. There are 13 residues in the CDR3. Deletions cut 5 bases from V and 1 base from J, with 5 bases between. For the CDR3, the DNA is TGTGCCAGCAGCCCTCGGAACACCGGGGAGCTGTTTTTT. Residues: CASSPRNTGELFF.

Only a few counts were recorded for this clone. The CDR3 sequence is CASSLDLSYEQYF. CDR3 DNA sequence: TGTGCCAGCAGCTTAGATCTCTCCTACGAGCAGTACTTC. The V call is TRBV11-2, the J call TRBJ2-7; D is uncertain. The CDR3 has 13 amino acids. The V gene lost 0 bases and the J gene lost 0 bases, with 3 bases spanning the gap. The germline gives CDR1 SGHAT, CDR2 FQNNGV.

The chain combines TRBV5-1 with TRBJ2-5; a weak D match, TRBD2 (6 bases). This CDR3 is 14 amino acids long. The ends were cut back, 7 bases at V and 4 bases at J, with 17 bases in the middle. CDR1 and CDR2 (germline): SGHRS, YFSETQ. CDR3 sequence: CASRLTGLRETQYF. The CDR3 DNA reads TGCGCCAGCCGGCTGACGGGACTTCGAGAGACCCAGTACTTC.

This rearrangement joins TRBV2 to TRBJ1-3, with 7 bases that match TRBD1. The CDR3 has 16 residues. Trimming at V came to 6 bases and at J to 1 base, leaving 9 bases not matched to a gene. CDR1 is SNHLY and CDR2 is FYNNEI in the germline V gene. Here the CDR3 reads CASRQDRRMSGNTIYF. CDR3 bases: TGTGCCAGCAGACAGGACAGGAGAATGTCTGGAAACACCATATATTTT.

This chain connects TRBV19 to TRBJ1-1; D gene ambiguous. The CDR3 extends over 13 amino acids. Trimming left V 5 bases short and J 0 bases short, with 7 bases between. Germline values: CDR1 LNHDA, CDR2 SQIVND (reference sequence). The CDR3 nucleotides read TGTGCCAGTAGTGCCAGGTTGAACACTGAAGCTTTCTTT. Translating gives CASSARLNTEAFF.